Listed here are 5 T cell receptor beta chains from one sample, sequenced in a study of siplizumab effects on memory and regulatory T cells. TCRdb keeps only in-frame clones here, not all; method: immunoSEQ multiplex PCR. The repertoire consists of about 97,000 clones, with 92% occurring once and the leading ten covering around 12%. Source material: non-Treg CD4+ T cells sorted from blood. The receptors come from a human donor in good health.

V gene TRBV9 combines with J gene TRBJ1-3; unclear D gene. V was shortened by 0 bases and J by 2 bases, with 6 bases between the two germline ends. The CDR3 has 14 residues. Germline loops: CDR1 SGDLS, CDR2 YYNGEE. The CDR3 here is CASSVASAGNTIYF. The DNA of the CDR3 is TGTGCCAGCAGCGTAGCTAGCGCTGGAAACACCATATATTTT.

V is TRBV2 and J is TRBJ2-6; D possibly uses TRBD1 or TRBD2 (6 bases each). The CDR3 loop spans 16 amino acids. V was shortened by 7 bases and J by 0 bases, with 13 bases between the two germline ends. CDR1 SNHLY and CDR2 FYNNEI come from the germline V gene. The CDR3 DNA reads as TGTGCCAGCAAACAGGGACTTAACTCTGGGGCCAACGTCCTGACTTTC. Protein sequence: CASKQGLNSGANVLTF.

The chain is built from TRBV7-2 and TRBJ2-2; the D is unclear. V dropped 4 bases and J dropped 0 bases, with 6 bases sitting between them. Germline V gene data show CDR1 as SGHTA and CDR2 as FQGNSA. The CDR3 has 14 residues. The CDR3 here is CASSSPTNTGELFF. For the CDR3, the DNA is TGTGCCAGCAGCTCCCCCACGAACACCGGGGAGCTGTTTTTT. Filled out from reference TRBV7-2 and TRBJ2-2, the complete variable domain reads GAGVSQSPSNKVTEKGKDVELRCDPISGHTALYWYRQSLGQGLEFLIYFQGNSAPDKSGLPSDRFSAERTGGSVSTLTIQRTQQEDSAVYLCASSSPTNTGELFFGEGSRLTVL.

The CDR3: CASKIAGRNEQFF. The CDR3 DNA reads as TGTGCCAGCAAGATAGCGGGACGCAATGAGCAGTTCTTC. This chain uses TRBV5-4 with TRBJ2-1; 8 bases are shared with TRBD2. Germline CDR1 is SGHNT and CDR2 is YYREEE (reference sequence). J gave up 6 bases and V 6 bases, and 5 bases lay outside the gene matches. The CDR3 sequence is 13 residues long.

This chain links TRBV12-5 with TRBJ1-3, with D perhaps TRBD1 (5 bases). CDR3 length: 14 amino acids. Trimming pared 3 bases from V and 0 bases from J, leaving 6 bases between. In germline, CDR1 is LGHNT, CDR2 FRNRAP. The CDR3 loop is CASGFDSSGNTIYF. The CDR3 nucleotides read TGTGCTAGTGGTTTCGACAGCTCTGGAAACACCATATATTTT.